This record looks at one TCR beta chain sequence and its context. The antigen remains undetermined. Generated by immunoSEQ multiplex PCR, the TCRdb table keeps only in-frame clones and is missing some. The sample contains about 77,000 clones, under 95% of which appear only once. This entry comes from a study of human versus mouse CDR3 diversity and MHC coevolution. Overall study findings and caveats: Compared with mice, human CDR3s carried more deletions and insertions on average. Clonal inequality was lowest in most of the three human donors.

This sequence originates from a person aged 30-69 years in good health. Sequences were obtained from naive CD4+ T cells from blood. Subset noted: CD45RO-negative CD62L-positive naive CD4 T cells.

CDR3 DNA: TGCGCCAGCAGCCAACCGGGACAGGGATACGAGCAGTACTTC. It is translated as CASSQPGQGYEQYF. This rearrangement joins TRBV4-1 to TRBJ2-7; 9 bases line up with TRBD1. The CDR3 has 14 residues. Trimming removed 2 bases from V and 4 bases from J; junction bases left unmatched: 3. Germline CDR1 and CDR2: MGHRA and YSYEKL.